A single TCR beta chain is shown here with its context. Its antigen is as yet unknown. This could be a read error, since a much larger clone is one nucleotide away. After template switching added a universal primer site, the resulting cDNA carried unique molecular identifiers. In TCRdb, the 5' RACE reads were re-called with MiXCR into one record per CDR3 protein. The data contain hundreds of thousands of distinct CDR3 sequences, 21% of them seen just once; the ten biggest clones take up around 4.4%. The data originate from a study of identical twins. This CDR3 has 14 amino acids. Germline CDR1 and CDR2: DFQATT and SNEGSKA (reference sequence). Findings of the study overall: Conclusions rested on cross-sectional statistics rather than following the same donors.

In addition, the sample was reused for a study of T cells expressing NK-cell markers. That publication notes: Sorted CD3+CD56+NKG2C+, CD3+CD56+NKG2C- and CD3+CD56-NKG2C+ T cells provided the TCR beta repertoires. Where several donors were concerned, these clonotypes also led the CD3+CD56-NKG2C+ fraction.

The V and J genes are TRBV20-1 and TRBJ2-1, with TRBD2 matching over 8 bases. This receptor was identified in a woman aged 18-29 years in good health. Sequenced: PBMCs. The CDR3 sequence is CGAFKGLGVDEQFF. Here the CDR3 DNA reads TGCGGTGCTTTCAAGGGACTAGGGGTCGATGAGCAGTTCTTC.